This T cell receptor (beta chain) came from a study of low-dose radiotherapy and immunotherapy resistance in tumors. About the study: Cohort 1 patients were irradiated with 0.5 Gy fractions every 2 weeks to 6.5 Gy total. Study patients were administered oral aspirin at 300 mg daily for four cycles from cycle 1 day 1.

The V gene's germline CDR1 is ENHRY and CDR2 SYGVKD. Trimming removed 11 bases from V and 4 bases from J, with 22 bases in between. This CDR3 is built from 15 residues. Gene-specific TRAV and TRBV primers were used for first-strand cDNA, covering alpha and beta chains. Over approximately 20 PCR cycles, TCRs were amplified from a constant-region primer and V-primer adapter. TCRdb ran MiXCR on the reads and lists one entry per CDR3 protein. This sample has under 110,000 distinct CDR3 sequences, with around 21% found just once. Specified time point: after trial treatment. Treatment given: LDRT plus nivolumab, ipilimumab, low-dose cyclophosphamide and aspirin (RACIN trial). Nivolumab, ipilimumab, aspirin, low-dose cyclophosphamide and low-dose radiotherapy were all administered to the donors.

The chain couples TRBV10-3 to TRBJ2-3, with a weak D call TRBD2 (7 bases). The source was PBMCs, collected after low-dose radiotherapy plus immunotherapy. The clonotype comes from a male donor with prostate cancer. The CDR3 region has the DNA TGTGCCGCCCGCGAAAGGGGGGGCCCGGCAGATACGCAGTATTTT. Amino acids: CAARERGGPADTQYF.